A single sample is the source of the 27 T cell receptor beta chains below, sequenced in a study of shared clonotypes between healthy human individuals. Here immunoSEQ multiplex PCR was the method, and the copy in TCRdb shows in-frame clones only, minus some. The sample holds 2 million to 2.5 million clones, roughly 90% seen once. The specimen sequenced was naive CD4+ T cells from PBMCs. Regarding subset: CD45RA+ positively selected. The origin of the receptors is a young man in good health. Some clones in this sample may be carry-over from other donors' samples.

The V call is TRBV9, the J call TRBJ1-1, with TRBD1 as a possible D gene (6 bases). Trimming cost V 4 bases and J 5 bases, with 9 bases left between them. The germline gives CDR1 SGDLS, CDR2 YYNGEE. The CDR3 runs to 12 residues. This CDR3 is CASSPGATEAFF. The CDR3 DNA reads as TGTGCCAGCAGCCCGGGGGCAACTGAAGCTTTCTTT.

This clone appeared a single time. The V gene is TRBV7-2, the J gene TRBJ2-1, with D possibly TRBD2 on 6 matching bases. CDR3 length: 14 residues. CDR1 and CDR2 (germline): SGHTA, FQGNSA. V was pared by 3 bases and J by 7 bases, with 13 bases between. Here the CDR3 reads CASSLRPRGNEQFF. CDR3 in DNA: TGTGCCAGCAGCTTGAGGCCACGGGGGAATGAGCAGTTCTTC. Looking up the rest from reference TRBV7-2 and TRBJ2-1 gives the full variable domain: GAGVSQSPSNKVTEKGKDVELRCDPISGHTALYWYRQSLGQGLEFLIYFQGNSAPDKSGLPSDRFSAERTGGSVSTLTIQRTQQEDSAVYLCASSLRPRGNEQFFGPGTRLTVL.

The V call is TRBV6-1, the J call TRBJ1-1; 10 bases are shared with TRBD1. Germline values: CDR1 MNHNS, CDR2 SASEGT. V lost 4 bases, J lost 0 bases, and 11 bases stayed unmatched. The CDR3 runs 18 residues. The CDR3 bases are TGTGCCAGCAGTGGGGGACAGGGGCTGTGGAACATGAACACTGAAGCTTTCTTT. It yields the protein CASSGGQGLWNMNTEAFF.

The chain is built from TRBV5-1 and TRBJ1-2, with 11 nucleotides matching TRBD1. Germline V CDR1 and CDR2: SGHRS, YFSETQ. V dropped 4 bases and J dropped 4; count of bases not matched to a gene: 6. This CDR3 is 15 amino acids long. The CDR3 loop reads CASSGRDRGSYGYTF. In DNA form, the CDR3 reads TGCGCCAGCAGCGGAAGGGACAGGGGGTCCTATGGCTACACCTTC. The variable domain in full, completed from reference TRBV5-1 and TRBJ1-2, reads KAGVTQTPRYLIKTRGQQVTLSCSPISGHRSVSWYQQTPGQGLQFLFEYFSETQRNKGNFPGRFSGRQFSNSRSEMNVSTLELGDSALYLCASSGRDRGSYGYTFGSGTRLTVV.

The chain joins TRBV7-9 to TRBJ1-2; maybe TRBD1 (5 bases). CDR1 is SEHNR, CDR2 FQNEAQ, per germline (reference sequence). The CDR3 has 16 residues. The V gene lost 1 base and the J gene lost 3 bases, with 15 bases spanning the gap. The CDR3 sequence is CASSLGGVRRDYGYTF. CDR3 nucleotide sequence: TGTGCCAGCAGCTTAGGAGGGGTCAGGAGGGACTATGGCTACACCTTC.

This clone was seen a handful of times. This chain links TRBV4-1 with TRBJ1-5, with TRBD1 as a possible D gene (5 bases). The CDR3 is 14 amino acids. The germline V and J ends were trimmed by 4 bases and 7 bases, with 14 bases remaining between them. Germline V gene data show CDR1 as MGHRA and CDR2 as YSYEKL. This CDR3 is CASSLGVSGQPQHF. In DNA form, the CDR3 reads TGCGCCAGCAGCCTGGGGGTCTCGGGCCAGCCCCAGCATTTT.

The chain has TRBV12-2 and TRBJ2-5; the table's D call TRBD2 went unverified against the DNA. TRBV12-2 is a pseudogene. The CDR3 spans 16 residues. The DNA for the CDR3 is TGTGCAAGTCGCTCCTCCTACCTAGCGGGAAAAGAGACCCAGTACTTC. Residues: CASRSSYLAGKETQYF.

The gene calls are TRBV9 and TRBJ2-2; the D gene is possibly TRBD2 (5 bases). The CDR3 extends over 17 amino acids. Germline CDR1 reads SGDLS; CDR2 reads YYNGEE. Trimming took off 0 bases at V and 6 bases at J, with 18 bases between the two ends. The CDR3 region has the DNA TGTGCCAGCAGCGTAGAGGTTGGAGGACGGTATTCCGGGGAGCTGTTTTTT. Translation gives CASSVEVGGRYSGELFF.

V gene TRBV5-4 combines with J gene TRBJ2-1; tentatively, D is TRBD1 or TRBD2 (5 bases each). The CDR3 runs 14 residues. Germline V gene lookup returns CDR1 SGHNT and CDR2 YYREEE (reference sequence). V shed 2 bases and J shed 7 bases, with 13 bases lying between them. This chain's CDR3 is CASSFWGNWNEQFF. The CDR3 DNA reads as TGTGCCAGCAGCTTTTGGGGGAATTGGAATGAGCAGTTCTTC.

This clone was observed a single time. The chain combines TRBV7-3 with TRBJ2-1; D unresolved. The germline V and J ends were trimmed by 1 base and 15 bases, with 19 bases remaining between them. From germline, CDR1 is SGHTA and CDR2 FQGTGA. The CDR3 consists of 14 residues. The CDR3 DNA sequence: TGTGCCAGCAGCTTAAGCGGAATCGAGGAGATTAGGTTCTTC. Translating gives CASSLSGIEEIRFF.

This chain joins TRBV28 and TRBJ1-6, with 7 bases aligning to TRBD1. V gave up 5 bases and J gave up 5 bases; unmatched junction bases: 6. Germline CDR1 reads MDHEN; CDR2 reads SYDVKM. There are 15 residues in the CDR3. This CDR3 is CASSPPTGNNSPLHF. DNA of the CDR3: TGTGCCAGCAGTCCCCCGACAGGGAATAATTCACCCCTCCACTTT.

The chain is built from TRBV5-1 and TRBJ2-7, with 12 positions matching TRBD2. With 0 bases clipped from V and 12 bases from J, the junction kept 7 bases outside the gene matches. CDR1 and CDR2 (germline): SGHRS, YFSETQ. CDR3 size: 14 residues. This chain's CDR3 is CASSLETSGRVLYF. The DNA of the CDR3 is TGCGCCAGCAGCTTGGAGACTAGCGGGAGAGTCTTGTACTTC.

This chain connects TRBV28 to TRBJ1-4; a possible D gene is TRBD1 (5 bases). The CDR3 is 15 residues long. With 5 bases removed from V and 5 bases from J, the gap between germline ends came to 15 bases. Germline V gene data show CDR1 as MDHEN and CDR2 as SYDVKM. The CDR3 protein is CASSEDINRNEKLFF. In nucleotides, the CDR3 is TGTGCCAGCAGTGAAGATATTAACAGGAATGAAAAACTGTTTTTT.

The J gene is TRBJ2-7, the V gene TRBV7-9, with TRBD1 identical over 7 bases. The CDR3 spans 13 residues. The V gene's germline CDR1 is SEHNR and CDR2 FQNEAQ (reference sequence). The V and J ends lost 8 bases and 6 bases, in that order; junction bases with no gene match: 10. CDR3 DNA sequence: TGTGCCAGCGCCAGGGGGACACACGGCGAGCAGTACTTC. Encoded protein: CASARGTHGEQYF. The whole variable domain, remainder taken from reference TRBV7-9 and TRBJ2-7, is DTGVSQNPRHKITKRGQNVTFRCDPISEHNRLYWYRQTLGQGPEFLTYFQNEAQLEKSRLLSDRFSAERPKGSFSTLEIQRTEQGDSAMYLCASARGTHGEQYFGPGTRLTVT.

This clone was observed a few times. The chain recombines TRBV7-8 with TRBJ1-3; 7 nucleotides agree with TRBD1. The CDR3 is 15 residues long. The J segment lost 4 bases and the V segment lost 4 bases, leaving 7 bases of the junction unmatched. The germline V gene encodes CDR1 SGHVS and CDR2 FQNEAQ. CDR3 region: CASSSDRVRGNTIYF. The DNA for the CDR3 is TGTGCCAGCAGCTCCGACAGGGTTCGCGGAAACACCATATATTTT. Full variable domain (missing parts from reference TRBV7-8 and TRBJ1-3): GAGVSQSPRYKVAKRGQDVALRCDPISGHVSLFWYQQALGQGPEFLTYFQNEAQLDKSGLPSDRFFAERPEGSVSTLKIQRTQQEDSAVYLCASSSDRVRGNTIYFGEGSWLTVV.

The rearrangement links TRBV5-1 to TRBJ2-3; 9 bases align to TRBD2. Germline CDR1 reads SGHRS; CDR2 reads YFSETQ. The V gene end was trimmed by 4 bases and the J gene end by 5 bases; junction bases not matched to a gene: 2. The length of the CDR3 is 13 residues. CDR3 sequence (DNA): TGCGCCAGCAGCGCGGGAGGGAGAGATACGCAGTATTTT. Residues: CASSAGGRDTQYF.

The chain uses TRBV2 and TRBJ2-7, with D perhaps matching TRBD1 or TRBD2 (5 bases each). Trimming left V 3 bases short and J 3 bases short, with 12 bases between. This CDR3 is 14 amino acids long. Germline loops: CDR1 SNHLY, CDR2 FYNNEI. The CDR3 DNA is TGTGCCAGCAGTGAGGGGACCCCCTTCTACGAGCAGTACTTC. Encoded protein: CASSEGTPFYEQYF.

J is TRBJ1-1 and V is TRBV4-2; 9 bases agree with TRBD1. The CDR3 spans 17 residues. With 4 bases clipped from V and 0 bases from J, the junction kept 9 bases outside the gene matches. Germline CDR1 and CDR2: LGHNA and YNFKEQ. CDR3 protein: CASSRAFGQGLNTEAFF. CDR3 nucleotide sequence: TGTGCCAGCAGCCGAGCCTTTGGACAGGGGTTGAACACTGAAGCTTTCTTT.

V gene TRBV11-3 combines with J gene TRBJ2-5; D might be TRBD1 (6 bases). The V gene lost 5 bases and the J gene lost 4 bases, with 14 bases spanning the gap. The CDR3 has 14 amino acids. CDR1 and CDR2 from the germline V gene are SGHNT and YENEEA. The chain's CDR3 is CASSVTGSRETQYF. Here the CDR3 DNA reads TGTGCCAGCAGCGTTACAGGGTCGCGAGAGACCCAGTACTTC.

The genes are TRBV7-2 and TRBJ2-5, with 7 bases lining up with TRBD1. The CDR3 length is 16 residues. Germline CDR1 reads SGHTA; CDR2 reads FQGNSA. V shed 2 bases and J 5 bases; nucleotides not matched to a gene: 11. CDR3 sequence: CASSLRPQGVGETQYF. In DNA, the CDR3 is TGTGCCAGCAGCTTACGGCCCCAGGGGGTCGGGGAGACCCAGTACTTC.

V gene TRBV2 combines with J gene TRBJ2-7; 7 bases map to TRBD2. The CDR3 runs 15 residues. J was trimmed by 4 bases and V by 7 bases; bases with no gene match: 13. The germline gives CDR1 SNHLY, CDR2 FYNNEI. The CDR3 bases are TGTGCCAGCACCCGAGGGAGGGTGGGTACTTACGAGCAGTACTTC. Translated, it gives CASTRGRVGTYEQYF.

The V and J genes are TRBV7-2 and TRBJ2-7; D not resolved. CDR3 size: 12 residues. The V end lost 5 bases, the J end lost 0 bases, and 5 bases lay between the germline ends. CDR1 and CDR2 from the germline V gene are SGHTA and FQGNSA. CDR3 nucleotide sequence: TGTGCCAGCAGCACCAGCTCCTACGAGCAGTACTTC. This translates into CASSTSSYEQYF.

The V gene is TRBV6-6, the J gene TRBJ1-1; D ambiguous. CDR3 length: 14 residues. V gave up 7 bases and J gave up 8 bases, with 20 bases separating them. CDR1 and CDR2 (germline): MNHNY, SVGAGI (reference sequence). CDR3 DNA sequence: TGTGCCAGCATGAGGGCCTGGGAAAATTCGGAAGCTTTCTTT. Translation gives CASMRAWENSEAFF.

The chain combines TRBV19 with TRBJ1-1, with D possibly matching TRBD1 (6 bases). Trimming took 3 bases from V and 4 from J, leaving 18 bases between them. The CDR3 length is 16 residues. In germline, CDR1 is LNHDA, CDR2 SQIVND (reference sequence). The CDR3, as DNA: TGTGCCAGTAGTATCACCTGGACAGATGGGTCCACTGAAGCTTTCTTT. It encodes CASSITWTDGSTEAFF.

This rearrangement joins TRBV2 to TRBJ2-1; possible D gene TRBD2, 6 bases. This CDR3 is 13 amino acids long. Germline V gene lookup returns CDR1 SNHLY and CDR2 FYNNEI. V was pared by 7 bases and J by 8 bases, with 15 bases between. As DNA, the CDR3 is TGTGCCAGCACCCCTCTGGGGGGAGATGAGCAGTTCTTC. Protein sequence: CASTPLGGDEQFF.

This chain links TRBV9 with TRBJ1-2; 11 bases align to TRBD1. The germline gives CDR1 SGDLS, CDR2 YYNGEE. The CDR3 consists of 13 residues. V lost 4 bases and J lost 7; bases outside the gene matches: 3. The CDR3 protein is CASSRTGGAGYTF. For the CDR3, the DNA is TGTGCCAGCAGCCGGACAGGGGGCGCTGGCTACACCTTC.

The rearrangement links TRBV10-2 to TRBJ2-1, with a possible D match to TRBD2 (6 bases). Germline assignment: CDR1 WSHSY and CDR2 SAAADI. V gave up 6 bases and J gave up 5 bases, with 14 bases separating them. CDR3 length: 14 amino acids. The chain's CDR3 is CASSHQRANNEQFF. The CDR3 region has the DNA TGCGCCAGCAGCCACCAGCGGGCCAACAATGAGCAGTTCTTC.